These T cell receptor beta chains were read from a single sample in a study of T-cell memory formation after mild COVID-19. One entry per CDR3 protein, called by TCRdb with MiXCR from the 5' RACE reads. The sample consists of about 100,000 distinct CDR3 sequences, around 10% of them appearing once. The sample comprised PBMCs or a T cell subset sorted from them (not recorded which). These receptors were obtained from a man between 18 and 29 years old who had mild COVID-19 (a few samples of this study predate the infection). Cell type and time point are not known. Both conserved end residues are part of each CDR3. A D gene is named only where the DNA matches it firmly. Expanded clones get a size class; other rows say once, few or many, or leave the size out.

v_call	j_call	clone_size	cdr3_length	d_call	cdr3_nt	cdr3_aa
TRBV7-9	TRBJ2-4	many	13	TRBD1	TGTGCCAGCAGCTCTTCGCCCGGGACAGGTTGTCTCTTC	CASSSSPGTGCLF
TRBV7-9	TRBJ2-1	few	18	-	TGTGCCAGCAGCTCCTTATTGATACAGGGTAGCTCCTACAATGAGCAGTTCTTC	CASSSLLIQGSSYNEQFF
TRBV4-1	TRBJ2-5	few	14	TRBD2	TGCGCCAGCAGCCCCCTAGCGGGGTCGGAGACCCAGTACTTC	CASSPLAGSETQYF
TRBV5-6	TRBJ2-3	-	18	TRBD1	TGTGCCAGCAGCCCTAAGCTGCGGGACAGGGCATTCCCAGATACGCAGTATTTT	CASSPKLRDRAFPDTQYF
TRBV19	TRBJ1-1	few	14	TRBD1	TGTGCCTCGATCGAGGGGGCGGGGTCCACTGAAGCTTTCTTT	CASIEGAGSTEAFF
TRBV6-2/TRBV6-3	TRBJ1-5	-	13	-	TGTGCCAGCAAAATGGGGGGGAATCAGCCCCAGCATTTT	CASKMGGNQPQHF
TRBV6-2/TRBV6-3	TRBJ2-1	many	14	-	TGTGCCAGCAGTTTCGAACCGGAATACAATGAGCAGTTCTTC	CASSFEPEYNEQFF
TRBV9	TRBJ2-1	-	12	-	TGTGCCAGCAGCCAGTGGGGCGATGAGCAGTTCTTC	CASSQWGDEQFF
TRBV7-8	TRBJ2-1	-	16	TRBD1	TGTGCCAGCAGCCCGGTCGGGACAGGGAACCACAATGAGCAGTTCTTC	CASSPVGTGNHNEQFF
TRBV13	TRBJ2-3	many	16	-	TGTGCCAGCAGCCAACGGGACGGCCAAGTGGGAGATACGCAGTATTTT	CASSQRDGQVGDTQYF
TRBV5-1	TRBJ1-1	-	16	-	TGCGCCAGCAGCACTTTAGGCCCGGGAATGAACACTGAAGCTTTCTTT	CASSTLGPGMNTEAFF
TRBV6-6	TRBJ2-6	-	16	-	TGTGCCAGCAGTTGGATCCAGGGCTCTGGGGCCAACGTCCTGACTTTC	CASSWIQGSGANVLTF
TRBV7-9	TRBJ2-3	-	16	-	TGTGCCAGCAGCTTAGCCGACGGGGCCTCCACAGATACGCAGTATTTT	CASSLADGASTDTQYF
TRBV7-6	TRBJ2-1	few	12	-	TGTGCCAGCAGCTTAGGGTTCTATGAGCAGTTCTTC	CASSLGFYEQFF
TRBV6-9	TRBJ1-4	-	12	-	TGTGCCAGCGCAGGCCTCAATGAAAAACTGTTTTTT	CASAGLNEKLFF
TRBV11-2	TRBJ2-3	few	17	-	TGTGCCAGCAGCTTAGTTAACAGGTTGGAAGGCACAGATACGCAGTATTTT	CASSLVNRLEGTDTQYF
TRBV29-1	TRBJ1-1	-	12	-	TGCAGCGTTACAGAGATGAACACTGAAGCTTTCTTT	CSVTEMNTEAFF
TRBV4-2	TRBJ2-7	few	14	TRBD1	TGTGCCAGCAGCCATAACAGGGGGCGGAACGAGCAGTACTTC	CASSHNRGRNEQYF
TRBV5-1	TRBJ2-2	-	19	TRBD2	TGCGCCAGCAGCTTGATGGCGGGGGGGCCCAGAGGGAACACCGGGGAGCTGTTTTTT	CASSLMAGGPRGNTGELFF
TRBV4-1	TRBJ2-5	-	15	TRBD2	TGCGCCAGCAGCCCCGCGGAGCGGGGACAAGAGACCCAGTACTTC	CASSPAERGQETQYF
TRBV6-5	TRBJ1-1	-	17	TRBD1	TGTGCCAGCAGTTACGCCCCGGCAGGGGGCGAGAACACTGAAGCTTTCTTT	CASSYAPAGGENTEAFF
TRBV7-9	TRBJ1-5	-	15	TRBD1	TGTGCCAGCAGCTTAGCGACAGGGTCGAATCAGCCCCAGCATTTT	CASSLATGSNQPQHF
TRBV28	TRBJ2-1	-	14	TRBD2	TGTGCCAGCAGTCCAATAGCGGGCTACAATGAGCAGTTCTTC	CASSPIAGYNEQFF
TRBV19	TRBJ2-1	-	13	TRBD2	TGTGCCAGTAGTACGGGACGGGGGGGTGAGCAGTTCTTC	CASSTGRGGEQFF
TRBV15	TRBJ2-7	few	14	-	TGTGCCACCAGCAGAGATATGGGGGCATACGAGCAGTACTTC	CATSRDMGAYEQYF
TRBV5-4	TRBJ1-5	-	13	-	TGTGCCAGCAGTCGTACTCCTGATCAGCCCCAGCATTTT	CASSRTPDQPQHF
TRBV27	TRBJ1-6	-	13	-	TGTGCCAGCCGGAGCGGGGGTGGTTCACCCCTCCACTTT	CASRSGGGSPLHF
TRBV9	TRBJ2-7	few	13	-	TGTGCCAGCAGCGAGATTGATGGCTACGAGCAGTACTTC	CASSEIDGYEQYF
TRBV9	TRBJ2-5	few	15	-	TGTGCCAGCAGCGTAGGCAGGGGATCTCAAGAGACCCAGTACTTC	CASSVGRGSQETQYF
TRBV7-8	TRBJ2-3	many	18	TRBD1	TGTGCCAGCAGCCTACCCCCTCCGGGACAGGGGTTCTCAGATACGCAGTATTTT	CASSLPPPGQGFSDTQYF
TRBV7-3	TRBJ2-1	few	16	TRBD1	TGTGCCAGCAGCCCCACGACAGGGGGCTCGTACAATGAGCAGTTCTTC	CASSPTTGGSYNEQFF
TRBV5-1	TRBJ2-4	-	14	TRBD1	TGCGCCAGCAGCGAGGGACAGGGCGTAAACATTCAGTACTTC	CASSEGQGVNIQYF
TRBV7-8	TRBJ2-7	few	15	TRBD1	TGTGCCAGCAGCTTAGGATCGGGACAGGGAGCCGAGCAGTACTTC	CASSLGSGQGAEQYF
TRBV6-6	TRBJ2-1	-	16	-	TGTGCCAGCAGACTTAAGTCAGGGGCAGGGGACAATGAGCAGTTCTTC	CASRLKSGAGDNEQFF
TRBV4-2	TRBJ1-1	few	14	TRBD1	TGTGCCAGCAGCCACCCGAGAGGGACAGGGGAAGCTTTCTTT	CASSHPRGTGEAFF
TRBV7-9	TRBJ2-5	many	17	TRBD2	TGTGCCAGCAGCTTAGGAGCCGTCGGGGGGTACCAAGAGACCCAGTACTTC	CASSLGAVGGYQETQYF
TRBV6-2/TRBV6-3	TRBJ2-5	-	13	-	TGTGCCAGCAGTTTGGGCCAGCGCGGGACCCAGTACTTC	CASSLGQRGTQYF
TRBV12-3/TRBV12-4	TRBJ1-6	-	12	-	TGTGCCAGCAGCGCCGGGATTTCACCCCTCCACTTT	CASSAGISPLHF
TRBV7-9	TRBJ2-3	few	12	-	TGTGCCAGCAGCTTTTTTATGGATACGCAGTATTTT	CASSFFMDTQYF
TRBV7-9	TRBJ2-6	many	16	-	TGTGCCAGCAGCTTAGTGGTTCACTCTGGGGCCAACGTCCTGACTTTC	CASSLVVHSGANVLTF
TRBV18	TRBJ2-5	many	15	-	TGTGCCAGCTCCATTGGGGCCGGGTACCAAGAGACCCAGTACTTC	CASSIGAGYQETQYF
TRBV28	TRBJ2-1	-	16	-	TGTGCCAGCAGCAATTTAGAGATGCAGGGACCCAATGAGCAGTTCTTC	CASSNLEMQGPNEQFF
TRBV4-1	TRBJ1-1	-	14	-	TGCGCCAGCAGCCGGGGTAAGACTCCCTCGGAAGCTTTCTTT	CASSRGKTPSEAFF